These T cell receptor beta chains were read from a single sample in a study of blood T cell repertoires in COVID-19. Sequencing used immunoSEQ multiplex PCR; TCRdb keeps in-frame clones, though not all of them. The sample lists 100,000 or so clones, roughly 85% occurring once. Sequenced material: peripheral blood. The receptor set was obtained from a man aged 50-60 years with active COVID-19. Both conserved end residues are part of each CDR3. D genes are given only for firm matches. Clone size is shown for a subset of rows, as once, few, many or a class of expanded clone.

j_gene	abundance	d_gene	v_gene	CDR3nt	CDR3aa
TRBJ1-1	-	TRBD1	TRBV6-4	TGTGCCAGCAGACCGCAAGGGGGCGCGGCTTTCTTT	CASRPQGGAAFF
TRBJ1-1	few	-	TRBV9	TGTGCCAGCAGCCGAGGACACGGATTCACTGAAGCTTTCTTT	CASSRGHGFTEAFF
TRBJ2-3	-	TRBD2	TRBV7-2	TGTGCCAGCAGCCTCACCCGGGGGGGCCCAGATACGCAGTATTTT	CASSLTRGGPDTQYF
TRBJ2-7	once	TRBD1	TRBV7-9	TGTGCCAGCAGCTTATCCCTGGACAGGGGAGTCTACGAGCAGTACTTC	CASSLSLDRGVYEQYF
TRBJ2-1	-	-	TRBV7-2	TGTGCCAGCTTCGGGAGTGTAAGTAGATCCTACAATGAGCAGTTCTTC	CASFGSVSRSYNEQFF
TRBJ2-5	-	-	TRBV20-1	TGCAGTGCCAGGTTCGCAGAGACCCAGTACTTC	CSARFAETQYF
TRBJ1-2	-	-	TRBV19	TGTGCCAGTAGTATGCCGGGCTGGACAGCTTATGGCTACACCTTC	CASSMPGWTAYGYTF
TRBJ2-4	-	TRBD1	TRBV25-1	TGTGCCAGCAGTGAATACGGGACAGGGGCCCTGAAAAACATTCAGTACTTC	CASSEYGTGALKNIQYF
TRBJ1-1	few	-	TRBV5-8	TGTGCCAGCAGCTTGGTGCAGGTCAGACCTTCCTCTTTCTTT	CASSLVQVRPSSFF
TRBJ2-2	-	-	TRBV5-1	TGCGCCAGCAGCTTGGTTTCTGGGGGAGGCACCGGGGAGCTGTTTTTT	CASSLVSGGGTGELFF
TRBJ1-2	-	TRBD1	TRBV25-1	TGTGCCAGCAGCAGGGGGACCTATGGCTACACCTTC	CASSRGTYGYTF
TRBJ2-5	-	TRBD2	TRBV5-1	TGCGCCAGCAGCTTGGCCGGACTAGCGGGGGTGCGAGAGACCCAGTACTTC	CASSLAGLAGVRETQYF
TRBJ1-5	-	-	TRBV4-1	TGCGCCAGCAGCCATGGCTGGAATCAGCCCCAGCATTTT	CASSHGWNQPQHF
TRBJ2-1	-	-	TRBV15	TGTGCCACCAGCAGAGATAAGGGGAGGAAAGGGGACAATGAGCAGTTCTTC	CATSRDKGRKGDNEQFF
TRBJ2-5	-	-	TRBV14	TGTGCCAGCAGCCAGAGGAGGGGACGTCAAGAGACCCAGTACTTC	CASSQRRGRQETQYF
TRBJ1-5	-	-	TRBV18	TGTGCCAGCTCACCGGGGACAAATAGCAATCAGCCCCAGCATTTT	CASSPGTNSNQPQHF
TRBJ2-5	-	TRBD2	TRBV11-3	TGTGCCAGCAGCCCAAGCGGGGGGTGGGCCCAGTACTTC	CASSPSGGWAQYF
TRBJ1-3	-	-	TRBV6-1	TGTGCCAGCAGTGACCACAGGGTTAGAAACACCATATATTTT	CASSDHRVRNTIYF
TRBJ2-1	-	-	TRBV10-3	TGTGCCATCAGCCAAGGGGGAGGGAGCTCCTACAATGAGCAGTTCTTC	CAISQGGGSSYNEQFF
TRBJ2-3	-	TRBD1	TRBV5-4	TGTGCCAGCAGCGTAAAGGAGACAGGGACCACAGATACGCAGTATTTT	CASSVKETGTTDTQYF
TRBJ2-3	-	TRBD1	TRBV19	TGTGCCAGCTCAGACAGGGATCGCACAGATACGCAGTATTTT	CASSDRDRTDTQYF
TRBJ2-7	-	TRBD2	TRBV7-2	TGTGCCAGCAGACGGGACTATAAGCAGTACTTC	CASRRDYKQYF
TRBJ2-7	-	-	TRBV12-2	TGTGCAAGTCCTGACGAACTAGGGGACATCCACGAGCAGTACTTC	CASPDELGDIHEQYF
TRBJ2-7	-	-	TRBV5-5	TGTGCCAGCAGCAGGGAAGGACAGCCTCACTACGAGCAGTACTTC	CASSREGQPHYEQYF
TRBJ2-7	-	TRBD1	TRBV27	TGTGCCAGCAGGCGACTGACAGGGGACGAGCAGTACTTC	CASRRLTGDEQYF
TRBJ2-7	-	-	TRBV11-2	TGTGCCAGCAGCTCCGGAGCCTACGAGCAGTACTTC	CASSSGAYEQYF
TRBJ2-5	-	TRBD2	TRBV9	TGTGCCAGCAGCGTAAAGGCGGGGGGGTTTGGAGAGACCCAGTACTTC	CASSVKAGGFGETQYF
TRBJ2-5	-	TRBD1	TRBV2	TGTGCCAGCAGGAAGGGACAGGTAGGAGAGACCCAGTACTTC	CASRKGQVGETQYF
TRBJ2-7	few	-	TRBV29-1	TGCAGCGTTGCAGGGTATCGCTACGAGCAGTACTTC	CSVAGYRYEQYF
TRBJ1-2	once	-	TRBV30	TGTGCCTGGAGCCAGGGAAACTATGGCTACACCTTC	CAWSQGNYGYTF
TRBJ1-2	-	-	TRBV15	TGTGCCACCAGCAGAGATAGGACAAGTGGCTATGGCTACACCTTC	CATSRDRTSGYGYTF
TRBJ2-1	-	-	TRBV6-5	TGTGCCAGCAGCCCGGACAGAGACAATGAGCAGTTCTTC	CASSPDRDNEQFF
TRBJ1-2	-	TRBD1	TRBV28	TGTGCCAGCAGTCCCGGGACAGGGCACAACTATGGCTACACCTTC	CASSPGTGHNYGYTF
TRBJ2-3	-	TRBD2	TRBV5-6	TGTGCCAGCAGCGCCCTGACTAGCGGGGGGACAGTTCGGACAGATACGCAGTATTTT	CASSALTSGGTVRTDTQYF
TRBJ1-1	-	-	TRBV6-2/TRBV6-3	TGTGCCAGCAGTAGAGGATATAGAGGCGCTGAAGCTTTCTTT	CASSRGYRGAEAFF
TRBJ2-2	-	TRBD1	TRBV7-8	TGTGCCAGCAGCCCCGGGACAGTAACGAACACCGGGGAGCTGTTTTTT	CASSPGTVTNTGELFF
TRBJ2-5	-	-	TRBV9	TGTGCCAGCAGCGTACTCGCCGGGTCGGCCGGGGGGACCCAGTACTTC	CASSVLAGSAGGTQYF
TRBJ2-5	once	-	TRBV6-1	TGTGCCAGCAGTGAAAATGGGGCGGCCCAGTACTTC	CASSENGAAQYF
TRBJ1-2	medium-sized	-	TRBV28	TGTGCCACTAACCGAATGGCAGGGGACTATGGCTACACCTTC	CATNRMAGDYGYTF
TRBJ1-1	-	-	TRBV12-3/TRBV12-4	TGTGCCAGAGCGACGGACACTGAAGCTTTCTTT	CARATDTEAFF
TRBJ1-1	-	TRBD1	TRBV30	TGTGCCTGGAACCCGGGACAGGTGAACACTGAAGCTTTCTTT	CAWNPGQVNTEAFF
TRBJ2-3	-	-	TRBV9	TGTGCCAGCAGCGTAGGTATGCCGAGCGGTGATACGCAGTATTTT	CASSVGMPSGDTQYF
TRBJ2-3	-	-	TRBV3-1/TRBV3-2	TGTGCCAGCAGCCAAGATGTAGGCGGGAGCACAGATACGCAGTATTTT	CASSQDVGGSTDTQYF
TRBJ2-2	-	TRBD2	TRBV4-1	TGCGCCAGCAGCCAAGCGGGACTAGTAGGGGAGCTGTTTTTT	CASSQAGLVGELFF
TRBJ1-2	-	-	TRBV6-6	TGTGCCAGCAGTTACTCAGGCGGCACAACCCTAGGCTACACCTTC	CASSYSGGTTLGYTF
TRBJ1-5	-	-	TRBV7-2	TGTGCCAGCAGCTTAGACAGGGCAGGGTTCGGTCAGCCCCAGCATTTT	CASSLDRAGFGQPQHF
TRBJ2-1	-	TRBD1	TRBV7-2	TGTGCCAGCAATCAAGGGGGCTATTATGAGCAGTTCTTC	CASNQGGYYEQFF
TRBJ1-1	-	-	TRBV19	TGTGCCAGTAGTATACGGGGGAACACTGAAGCTTTCTTT	CASSIRGNTEAFF
TRBJ2-5	-	TRBD2	TRBV7-3	TGTGCCAGCAGCCCCTCAGCGGGGGGTCAAGAGACCCAGTACTTC	CASSPSAGGQETQYF
TRBJ1-1	-	-	TRBV18	TGTGCCAGCTCACCCGGGACTTACACTGAAGCTTTCTTT	CASSPGTYTEAFF
TRBJ1-6	few	-	TRBV18	TGTGCCAGCTCCCCAACGAGGAGCTCCTATAATTCACCCCTCCACTTT	CASSPTRSSYNSPLHF
TRBJ2-2	-	TRBD1	TRBV15	TGTGCCACCAGCAACAGGGACAGCCGGGAGCTGTTTTTT	CATSNRDSRELFF
TRBJ1-1	-	TRBD1	TRBV7-8	TGTGCCAGCAGCTCATCAACAACAGGGGTGAACACTGAAGCTTTCTTT	CASSSSTTGVNTEAFF
TRBJ2-7	-	TRBD1	TRBV4-3	TGCGCCAGCAGCCAGGACAGGAGCTACGAGCAGTACTTC	CASSQDRSYEQYF
TRBJ2-1	-	TRBD2	TRBV5-4	TGTGCCAGCAGCGCTAGCGGGGGCCAATCTTACAATGAGCAGTTCTTC	CASSASGGQSYNEQFF
TRBJ1-3	-	-	TRBV3-1/TRBV3-2	TGTGCCAGCAGCCAAGATGTAGATGGAAACACCATATATTTT	CASSQDVDGNTIYF
TRBJ2-5	-	-	TRBV7-2	TGTGCCAGCAGCCCTGGGGGCACCAAACAAGAGACCCAGTACTTC	CASSPGGTKQETQYF
TRBJ1-3	-	-	TRBV11-2	TGTGCCAGCAGCTCCGGTTACACCATATATTTT	CASSSGYTIYF
TRBJ2-5	-	-	TRBV27	TGTGCCAGCAGTTTATCCCGGACTCGAGAGACCCAGTACTTC	CASSLSRTRETQYF